Only a few counts were recorded for the clone carrying this T cell receptor beta chain. What it recognizes is unknown. The sample is drawn from a study of T cell repertoires in cytomegalovirus infection. General study points: Individuals carrying CMV plus the relevant HLA were identified by cumulative frequency of public TCR beta families. Clonotype analysis showed dominance of the ex vivo response by HLA-C-restricted CMV-specific TCR beta clonotypes.

MiXCR, run by TCRdb on the reads, gives a single entry per CDR3 protein. The sample records about 150,000 distinct CDR3 sequences, around 30% being singletons. Sequenced material: CD8+ T cells from cultured PBMCs, taken from culture after CMV antigen stimulation. This clonotype originated in a human donor in good health (CMV status not recorded). Some clones in this sample may be carry-over from other donors' samples.

DNA for the CDR3: TGTGCCAGCAGTCTAGGCCCAGGGAGGAATGAAAAACTGTTTTTT. This sequence encodes CASSLGPGRNEKLFF. The chain recombines TRBV12-3 or TRBV12-4 with TRBJ1-4, with D possibly matching TRBD1 (5 bases). Deletions cut 5 bases from V and 5 bases from J, with 15 bases between. The CDR3 extends over 15 amino acids.